One sample yielded the 11 T cell receptor beta chains listed below, sequenced in a study of post-analysis software for immune sequencing data. Unique molecular identifiers were carried by the TCR beta cDNA libraries. Each CDR3 protein is one row after TCRdb ran MiXCR on the PCR reads. The sample gives about 820,000 distinct CDR3 sequences, roughly half of which show up once; about 4.8% is in the top ten. These receptors have no identified antigens. The study's findings and limits: In patients, TRBV5-6, TRBV5-1 and TRBV20-1 belonged to five TRBV segments found more frequently than in controls.

Sequencing input: blood. Source of these receptors: a girl aged 5 to 17 with multiple sclerosis.

This sequence joins TRBV18 and TRBJ2-3, with D unclear. CDR3 length: 17 amino acids. CDR1 is KGHSH and CDR2 is LQKENI in the germline V gene. V lost 3 bases to trimming and J lost 6 bases, with 22 bases between them. CDR3: CASSPRRSVVAADTQYF. In DNA form, the CDR3 reads TGTGCCAGCTCACCTAGGAGATCGGTAGTGGCGGCTGATACGCAGTATTTT.

CDR3 bases: TGTGCCAGCAGCCCACTAGCGGGGACCGTTGGGGATACGCAGTATTTT. Encoded protein: CASSPLAGTVGDTQYF. The J gene is TRBJ2-3, the V gene TRBV7-9; 10 nucleotides align to TRBD2. The V and J ends lost 5 bases and 6 bases, in that order; junction bases with no gene match: 11. Germline V lookup: CDR1 SEHNR, CDR2 FQNEAQ (reference sequence). The CDR3 consists of 16 residues.

The rearrangement joins TRBV5-1 to TRBJ1-5; a weak D match, TRBD1 (6 bases). V lost 2 bases and J 7 bases, leaving 16 bases between the germline ends. Germline V gene sequence: CDR1 SGHRS, CDR2 YFSETQ. The CDR3 has 15 amino acids. CDR3 residues: CASSFGGLREQPQHF. CDR3 nucleotide sequence: TGCGCCAGCAGCTTCGGGGGCCTGAGGGAGCAGCCCCAGCATTTT.

This clonotype was observed a few times. The chain couples TRBV20-1 to TRBJ2-7; 11 bases agree with TRBD2. The CDR3 is made up of 17 amino acids. The trim removed 3 bases at V and 3 bases at J, leaving 13 bases unmatched. Per germline, CDR1 DFQATT and CDR2 SNEGSKA (reference sequence). CDR3 coding DNA: TGCAGTGCTAGCCGAACTAGCGGGAGCGCTAGGTTCTACGAGCAGTACTTC. It yields the protein CSASRTSGSARFYEQYF.

V usage is TRBV20-1 and J usage is TRBJ1-2, with TRBD1 identical over 7 bases. This CDR3 has 16 residues. V gave up 5 bases and J gave up 6 bases; unmatched junction bases: 18. Germline-derived CDR1 and CDR2 are DFQATT and SNEGSKA (reference sequence). The CDR3 region has the DNA TGCAGTGCTCTCTTGGACAGGCCAGAGGGCAACCATGGCTACACCTTC. Translating gives CSALLDRPEGNHGYTF.

The V gene is TRBV14, the J gene TRBJ2-7, with D uncertain. Germline CDR1 SGHDN, CDR2 FVKESK. The CDR3 runs 13 residues. Trimming left V 6 bases short and J 2 bases short, with 11 bases between. CDR3 amino acids: CASRAKSAYEQYF. As DNA, the CDR3 is TGTGCCAGCAGAGCCAAGTCCGCCTACGAGCAGTACTTC.

The chain uses TRBV7-8 and TRBJ2-5; possibly TRBD2 for D (6 bases). V was shortened by 5 bases and J by 1 base, with 11 bases between the two germline ends. CDR3 length: 14 residues. The germline gives CDR1 SGHVS, CDR2 FQNEAQ. CDR3 residues: CASSGGSTQETQYF. Written as DNA, the CDR3 is TGTGCCAGCAGCGGGGGGTCTACCCAAGAGACCCAGTACTTC.

CDR3 DNA: TGTGCCAGCAGCCGGACGGTGGGTGAGTCCTACAATGAGCAGTTCTTC. Protein product: CASSRTVGESYNEQFF. The rearrangement links TRBV7-3 to TRBJ2-1; D uncertain. V was cut by 5 bases and J by 1 base, with 15 bases left in between. The CDR3 consists of 16 residues. Germline V lookup: CDR1 SGHTA, CDR2 FQGTGA.

This clonotype was recorded a few times. This chain links TRBV14 with TRBJ2-3; 9 bases are a match to TRBD1. Germline assignment: CDR1 SGHDN and CDR2 FVKESK. J gave up 0 bases and V 4 bases, and 5 bases lay outside the gene matches. This CDR3 region has 16 residues. CDR3 sequence reads: CASSLPQGASTDTQYF. Written as DNA, the CDR3 is TGTGCCAGCAGCCTACCACAGGGGGCTAGCACAGATACGCAGTATTTT. The full variable domain, completed using reference TRBV14 and TRBJ2-3, is EAGVTQFPSHSVIEKGQTVTLRCDPISGHDNLYWYRRVMGKEIKFLLHFVKESKQDESGMPNNRFLAERTGGTYSTLKVQPAELEDSGVYFCASSLPQGASTDTQYFGPGTRLTVL.

Only a few counts were recorded for this clonotype. This sequence joins TRBV7-9 and TRBJ2-7; maybe TRBD1 (5 bases). The CDR3 has 16 amino acids. Germline V gene data show CDR1 as SEHNR and CDR2 as FQNEAQ (reference sequence). V lost 5 bases and J 1 base, leaving 18 bases between the germline ends. The CDR3 nucleotides are TGTGCCAGCAGCCAACCGGCGGCAGGGTGGTCCTACGAGCAGTACTTC. This gives the protein CASSQPAAGWSYEQYF. The entire variable domain, with the rest obtained from reference TRBV7-9 and TRBJ2-7, is as follows: DTGVSQNPRHKITKRGQNVTFRCDPISEHNRLYWYRQTLGQGPEFLTYFQNEAQLEKSRLLSDRFSAERPKGSFSTLEIQRTEQGDSAMYLCASSQPAAGWSYEQYFGPGTRLTVT.

This sequence joins TRBV12-3 or TRBV12-4 and TRBJ1-2; no clear D. The CDR3 runs to 12 residues. Trimming pared 2 bases from V and 5 bases from J, leaving 6 bases between. The CDR3 coding sequence is TGTGCCAGCAGTTTACAACTGTATGGCTACACCTTC. This translates into CASSLQLYGYTF.